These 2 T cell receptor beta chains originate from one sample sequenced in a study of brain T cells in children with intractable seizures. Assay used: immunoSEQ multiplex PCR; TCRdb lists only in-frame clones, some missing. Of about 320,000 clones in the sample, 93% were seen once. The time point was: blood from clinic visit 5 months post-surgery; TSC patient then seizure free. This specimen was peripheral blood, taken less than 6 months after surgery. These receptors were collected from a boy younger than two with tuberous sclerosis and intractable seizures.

The DNA for the CDR3 is TGTGCCAGCAGCCCACAGGGGTACGAGCAGTACTTC. Its translation is CASSPQGYEQYF. The chain links TRBV11-1 to TRBJ2-7; 7 positions agree with TRBD1. The CDR3 has 12 residues. The J segment lost 4 bases and the V segment lost 5 bases, leaving 2 bases of the junction unmatched. Germline V CDR1 and CDR2: SGHAT, FQDESV (reference sequence).

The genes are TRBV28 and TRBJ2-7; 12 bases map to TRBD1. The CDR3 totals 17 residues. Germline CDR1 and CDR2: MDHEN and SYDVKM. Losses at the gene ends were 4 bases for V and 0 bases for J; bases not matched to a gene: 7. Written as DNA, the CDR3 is TGTGCCAGCAGTTACACCGGGACAGGGGGCACCTCCTACGAGCAGTACTTC. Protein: CASSYTGTGGTSYEQYF.